This T cell receptor (beta chain) is from a study of Ad26.COV2.S vaccination and SARS-CoV-2 variants. Whole-study context: In the study, Ad26.COV2.S was injected intramuscularly once, or twice 56 days apart. Overall study findings and caveats: Reported post-vaccination CD8+ and CD4+ T cell responses to spike showed substantial breadth. Vaccinees and placebo recipients showed similar non-spike TCR breadth.

Profiled with immunoSEQ multiplex PCR; TCRdb holds only in-frame clones, not every one. Counted here are 300,000 to 450,000 clones, about 85% occurring once; the ten biggest clones make up around 3.3%. Of note for this clone: Its antigen is unknown.

Treatment: about 20 received Ad26.COV2.S at low or high dose, single or two shots; about 5 received placebo; per-sample allocation not given. Day 63 following the first vaccine or placebo injection was when the samples were taken. Trimming pared 8 bases from V and 4 bases from J, leaving 13 bases between. CDR1 is LGHDT and CDR2 is YNNKEL in the germline V gene (reference sequence). The CDR3 consists of 13 residues. The source material was peripheral blood, sampled in a trial of Ad26.COV2.S vaccine versus placebo. The TCR sequence derives from a person aged 18-65 years who received the Ad26.COV2.S COVID-19 vaccine or a placebo. V and J are TRBV3-1 (or the pseudogene TRBV3-2) and TRBJ2-3; D may be TRBD2 (6 bases). In nucleotides, the CDR3 is TGTGCCAGCGGACGACTAGGGGCAGATACGCAGTATTTT. This translates into CASGRLGADTQYF.